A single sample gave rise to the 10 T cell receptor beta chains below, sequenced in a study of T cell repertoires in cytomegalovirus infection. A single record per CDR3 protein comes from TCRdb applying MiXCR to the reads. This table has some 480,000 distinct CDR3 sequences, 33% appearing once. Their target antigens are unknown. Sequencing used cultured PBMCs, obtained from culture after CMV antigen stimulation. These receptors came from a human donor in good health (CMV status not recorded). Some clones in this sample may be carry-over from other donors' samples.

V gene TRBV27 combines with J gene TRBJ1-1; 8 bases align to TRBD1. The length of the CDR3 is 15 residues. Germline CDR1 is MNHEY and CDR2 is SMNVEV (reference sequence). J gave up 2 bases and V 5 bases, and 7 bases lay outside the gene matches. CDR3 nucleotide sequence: TGTGCCAGCAGTCCCCCGGACAGGGTCAACACTGAAGCTTTCTTT. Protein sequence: CASSPPDRVNTEAFF.

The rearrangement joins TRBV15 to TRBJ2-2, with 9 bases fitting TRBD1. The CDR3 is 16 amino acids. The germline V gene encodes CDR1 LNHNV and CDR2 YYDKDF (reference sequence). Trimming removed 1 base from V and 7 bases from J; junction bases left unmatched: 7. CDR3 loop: CATSRGLGQGSGELFF. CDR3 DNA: TGTGCCACCAGCAGAGGGCTGGGACAGGGAAGCGGGGAGCTGTTTTTT.

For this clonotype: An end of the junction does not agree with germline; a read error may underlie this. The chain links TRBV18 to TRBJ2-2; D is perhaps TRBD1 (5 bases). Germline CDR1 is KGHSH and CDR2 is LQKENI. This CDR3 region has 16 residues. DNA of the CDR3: TGTGCCAGCTCGCCACAGGCCTCTACCGAAGGCGGGGAGCTGTTTTTT. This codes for CASSPQASTEGGELFF.

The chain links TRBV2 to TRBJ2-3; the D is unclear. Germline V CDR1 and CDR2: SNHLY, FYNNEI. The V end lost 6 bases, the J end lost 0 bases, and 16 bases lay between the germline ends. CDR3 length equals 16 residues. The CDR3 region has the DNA TGTGCCAGCAGCCCCCTAGGCGGTTTAAGCACAGATACGCAGTATTTT. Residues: CASSPLGGLSTDTQYF.

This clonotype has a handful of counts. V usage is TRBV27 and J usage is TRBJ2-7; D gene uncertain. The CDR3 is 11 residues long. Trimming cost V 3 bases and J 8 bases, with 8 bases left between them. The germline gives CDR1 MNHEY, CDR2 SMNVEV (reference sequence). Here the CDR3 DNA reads TGTGCCAGCAGTTTCGAATATAAGCAGTACTTC. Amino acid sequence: CASSFEYKQYF.

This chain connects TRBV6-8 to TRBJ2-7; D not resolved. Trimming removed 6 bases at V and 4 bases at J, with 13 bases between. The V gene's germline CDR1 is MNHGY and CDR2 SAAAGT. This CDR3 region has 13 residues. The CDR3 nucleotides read TGTGCCAGCAGCTACCTGCAAGGATACGAGCAGTACGTC. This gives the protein CASSYLQGYEQYV.

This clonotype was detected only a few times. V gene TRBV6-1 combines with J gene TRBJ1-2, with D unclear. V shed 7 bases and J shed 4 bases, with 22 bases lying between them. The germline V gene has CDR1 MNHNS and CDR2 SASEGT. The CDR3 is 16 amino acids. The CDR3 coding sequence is TGTGCCAGCATTTCCTTTTCCCGGGGTTCCTTCTATGGCTACACCTTC. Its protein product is CASISFSRGSFYGYTF.

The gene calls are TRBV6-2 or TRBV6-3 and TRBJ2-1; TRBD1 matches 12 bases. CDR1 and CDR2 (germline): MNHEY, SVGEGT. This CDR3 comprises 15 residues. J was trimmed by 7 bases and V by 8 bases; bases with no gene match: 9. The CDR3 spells CASLPGQGARNEQFF. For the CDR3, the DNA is TGTGCCAGCTTACCGGGACAGGGGGCGCGTAATGAGCAGTTCTTC.

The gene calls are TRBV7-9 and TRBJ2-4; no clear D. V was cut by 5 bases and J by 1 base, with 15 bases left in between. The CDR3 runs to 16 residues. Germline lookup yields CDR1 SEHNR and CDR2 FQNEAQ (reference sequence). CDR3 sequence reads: CASSHNKPIAKNIQYF. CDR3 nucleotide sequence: TGTGCCAGCAGCCACAACAAACCGATCGCCAAAAACATTCAGTACTTC.

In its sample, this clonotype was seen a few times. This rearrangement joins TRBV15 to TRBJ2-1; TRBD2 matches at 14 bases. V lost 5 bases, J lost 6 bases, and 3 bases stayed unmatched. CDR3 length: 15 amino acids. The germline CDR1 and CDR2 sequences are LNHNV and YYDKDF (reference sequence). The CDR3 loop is CATSPGTSGSNEQFF. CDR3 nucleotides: TGTGCCACCAGCCCCGGGACTAGCGGGAGCAATGAGCAGTTCTTC.